These 21 T cell receptor beta chains were sequenced from one sample in a study of shared clonotypes between healthy human individuals. TCRdb keeps only in-frame clones here, not all; method: immunoSEQ multiplex PCR. Among some 2 million clones listed, 90% to 95% were seen once. The specimen sequenced was naive CD4+ T cells sorted from blood. Subset: CD45RA+ positively selected. These receptors were obtained from a young man in good health.

Note on this clone: A single base separates this from a much larger clone, so it may be a read error. CDR3 residues: CAWSVGAVTNEKLFF. DNA of the CDR3: TGTGCCTGGAGTGTAGGGGCGGTGACTAATGAAAAACTGTTTTTT. The gene calls are TRBV30 and TRBJ1-4; possible D gene TRBD1, 5 bases. The V gene's germline CDR1 is GTSNPN and CDR2 SVGIG (reference sequence). The germline V and J ends were trimmed by 0 bases and 2 bases, with 10 bases remaining between them. The CDR3 is made up of 15 amino acids.

The chain combines TRBV6-1 with TRBJ2-3; D could derive from TRBD1 or TRBD2 (6 bases each). The CDR3 sequence is 15 residues long. The V end lost 2 bases, the J end lost 5 bases, and 14 bases lay between the germline ends. Germline V gene lookup returns CDR1 MNHNS and CDR2 SASEGT. This chain's CDR3 is CASSERGAPQDTQYF. In nucleotides, the CDR3 is TGTGCCAGCAGTGAAAGGGGGGCGCCACAAGATACGCAGTATTTT.

The J gene is TRBJ1-1, the V gene TRBV18, with D tentatively TRBD1 (5 bases). This CDR3 spans 16 amino acids. Per the germline V gene, CDR1 is KGHSH and CDR2 is LQKENI. Trimming cost V 3 bases and J 3 bases, with 17 bases left between them. This chain's CDR3 is CASSPSRGAGYTEAFF. The CDR3 DNA reads as TGTGCCAGCTCACCCTCCCGTGGGGCGGGATACACTGAAGCTTTCTTT.

J is TRBJ2-2 and V is TRBV6-1, with D uncertain. The V gene lost 4 bases and the J gene lost 2 bases, with 11 bases spanning the gap. Germline assignment: CDR1 MNHNS and CDR2 SASEGT. This CDR3 contains 15 residues. CDR3 in DNA: TGTGCCAGCAGTGTAATGACTTCCAACACCGGGGAGCTGTTTTTT. Amino acid sequence: CASSVMTSNTGELFF.

This chain joins TRBV11-3 and TRBJ1-1; D is perhaps TRBD1 (5 bases). From germline, CDR1 is SGHNT and CDR2 YENEEA. This CDR3 comprises 14 residues. The V end was cut by 3 bases, the J end by 4 bases, with 12 bases between. The CDR3: CASSFGGGSTEAFF. CDR3 nucleotide sequence: TGTGCCAGCAGCTTCGGTGGGGGGAGCACTGAAGCTTTCTTT.

This sequence joins TRBV30 and TRBJ2-3; a weak D match, TRBD1 (6 bases). V was trimmed by 2 bases and J by 2 bases, leaving 11 bases between them. The CDR3 totals 14 residues. Germline V lookup: CDR1 GTSNPN, CDR2 SVGIG (reference sequence). CDR3 in DNA: TGTGCCTGGAGTTCGGACAGAATCACAGATACGCAGTATTTT. Protein sequence: CAWSSDRITDTQYF.

Notes on this clone: This sample includes further DNA sequences coding for the same CDR3. The chain recombines TRBV30 with TRBJ2-6, with no clear D. Germline CDR1 GTSNPN, CDR2 SVGIG (reference sequence). CDR3 length equals 15 residues. Trimming left V 0 bases short and J 1 base short, with 7 bases between. CDR3 loop: CAWSVLPSGANVLTF. CDR3 nucleotides: TGTGCCTGGAGTGTATTACCGTCTGGGGCCAACGTCCTGACTTTC.

This chain links TRBV19 with TRBJ1-5; 7 bases are shared with TRBD1. V shed 7 bases, J shed 3 bases, and the junction held 6 bases outside the gene matches. The CDR3 extends over 14 amino acids. From germline, CDR1 is LNHDA and CDR2 SQIVND (reference sequence). The CDR3 loop reads CASKETGINQPQHF. The CDR3 DNA reads TGTGCCAGTAAGGAGACAGGGATCAATCAGCCCCAGCATTTT.

The table lists this clone with a count of one. The V call is TRBV27, the J call TRBJ1-2; D remains ambiguous. CDR3 length: 15 residues. The germline CDR1 and CDR2 sequences are MNHEY and SMNVEV (reference sequence). Trimming shortened V by 0 bases and J by 4 bases, and 12 bases separated the two germline ends. The CDR3 loop reads CASSLSTATIYGYTF. Written as DNA, the CDR3 is TGTGCCAGCAGTTTATCGACCGCTACTATCTATGGCTACACCTTC.

About this clone: The same CDR3 arises from other DNA sequences in this sample as well. The V call is TRBV5-1, the J call TRBJ2-1; 10 bases are shared with TRBD2. From germline, CDR1 is SGHRS and CDR2 YFSETQ. CDR3 size: 15 residues. V was clipped by 4 bases and J by 4 bases; unmatched bases: 5. The CDR3 bases are TGCGCCAGCAGCCCTAGCGGGGGTTCTTACAATGAGCAGTTCTTC. Protein sequence: CASSPSGGSYNEQFF.

This chain links TRBV5-1 with TRBJ2-5; 7 bases are shared with TRBD1. Germline assignment: CDR1 SGHRS and CDR2 YFSETQ. The trim removed 9 bases at V and 5 bases at J, leaving 10 bases unmatched. The CDR3 loop spans 13 amino acids. The CDR3: CATSEGAPETQYF. CDR3 in DNA: TGCGCCACCTCAGAGGGGGCCCCGGAGACCCAGTACTTC.

V usage is TRBV5-6 and J usage is TRBJ2-2; D ambiguous. Germline V CDR1 and CDR2: SGHDT, YYEEEE. V dropped 2 bases and J dropped 4 bases, with 6 bases sitting between them. The CDR3 consists of 13 residues. The DNA for the CDR3 is TGTGCCAGCAGCTTTGCGACCACCGGGGAGCTGTTTTTT. Translated: CASSFATTGELFF.

The V call is TRBV28, the J call TRBJ1-2; unclear D gene. The CDR3 has 11 amino acids. Trimming left V 7 bases short and J 5 bases short, with 8 bases between. Germline-derived CDR1 and CDR2 are MDHEN and SYDVKM. In DNA form, the CDR3 reads TGTGCCAGCAAGGATTCATATGGCTACACCTTC. It is translated as CASKDSYGYTF.

Comment on this clone: The same CDR3 is also encoded by other DNA sequences in this sample. The chain carries TRBV2 and TRBJ2-2, with D unclear. The CDR3 totals 12 residues. In germline, CDR1 is SNHLY, CDR2 FYNNEI. The V and J ends lost 4 bases and 3 bases respectively, with 3 bases between them. CDR3 bases: TGTGCCAGCAGTGTCGACACCGGGGAGCTGTTTTTT. This translates into CASSVDTGELFF.

This chain connects TRBV10-1 to TRBJ1-2, with 10 bases fitting TRBD1. Per germline, CDR1 WNHNN and CDR2 SYGVQD (reference sequence). The CDR3 contains 18 residues. After removal of 6 bases from V and 0 bases from J, the junction contained 13 bases not matched to a gene. As DNA, the CDR3 is TGCGCCAGCAGCCTACCCGGGACAGGGGCCCAAGCTAACTATGGCTACACCTTC. This encodes CASSLPGTGAQANYGYTF.

V is TRBV25-1 and J is TRBJ2-3; D might be TRBD1 (6 bases). Germline values: CDR1 MGHDK, CDR2 SYGVNS. V lost 3 bases to trimming and J lost 4 bases, with 14 bases between them. CDR3 size: 15 residues. The CDR3 DNA follows: TGTGCCAGCAGTGAGTACACAGGGTTTCCAGATACGCAGTATTTT. Protein sequence: CASSEYTGFPDTQYF.

The CDR3 coding sequence is TGCGCCAGCAGCCAAGCACTAGCGGGGACCACAGATACGCAGTATTTT. Protein sequence: CASSQALAGTTDTQYF. The rearrangement joins TRBV5-1 to TRBJ2-3; 10 bases fit TRBD2. CDR1 is SGHRS, CDR2 YFSETQ, per germline. The CDR3 length is 16 residues. V was clipped by 4 bases and J by 2 bases; unmatched bases: 7.

This chain connects TRBV5-1 to TRBJ2-1, with 10 positions matching TRBD2. The CDR3 sequence is 15 residues long. Germline loops: CDR1 SGHRS, CDR2 YFSETQ. Germline trimming cut 0 bases from V and 4 bases from J; bases unmatched to any gene: 1. Here the CDR3 reads CASSLETSGYNEQFF. DNA for the CDR3: TGCGCCAGCAGCTTGGAGACTAGCGGGTACAATGAGCAGTTCTTC.

This clone was seen only once. The rearrangement uses TRBV9 and TRBJ1-1; 9 bases align to TRBD1. The V gene end was trimmed by 3 bases and the J gene end by 3 bases; junction bases not matched to a gene: 3. The CDR3 loop spans 14 amino acids. The germline V gene has CDR1 SGDLS and CDR2 YYNGEE. The CDR3 region has the DNA TGTGCCAGCAGCGGACAGGGGGTATACACTGAAGCTTTCTTT. The encoded protein is CASSGQGVYTEAFF.

Comments on this clone: This specimen includes other DNA sequences encoding the same CDR3. This chain uses TRBV2 with TRBJ1-4, with 9 positions matching TRBD1. CDR1 SNHLY and CDR2 FYNNEI come from the germline V gene. Germline trimming cut 6 bases from V and 9 bases from J; bases unmatched to any gene: 5. CDR3 length: 13 residues. The DNA of the CDR3 is TGTGCCAGCAGCGGACAGGGGTTTCAAAAACTGTTTTTT. This encodes CASSGQGFQKLFF.

The chain is built from TRBV4-3 and TRBJ2-7; 8 bases agree with TRBD1. Germline V lookup: CDR1 LGHNA, CDR2 YSLEER. V was pared by 3 bases and J by 2 bases, with 9 bases of the junction left unmatched. This CDR3 has 16 amino acids. CDR3 sequence: CASSHVTGEATYEQYF. CDR3 bases: TGCGCCAGCAGCCACGTGACAGGGGAGGCAACCTACGAGCAGTACTTC.